The rows below give T cell receptor beta chains drawn from one sample of a study of a mutant IDH1 vaccine in newly diagnosed glioma. These receptors have no identified antigens. TCRdb's table, derived via immunoSEQ multiplex PCR, lists solely in-frame clones and lacks some. The sample lists roughly 50,000 clones, roughly 80% occurring once. Sample: PBMCs, taken from a glioma patient whose treatment included an IDH1 peptide vaccine. These receptors were collected from a man between 35 and 55 years old with glioma. Both conserved end residues are trimmed from each CDR3. D genes are given only for firm matches.

d_call j_call v_call cdr3_aa
TRBD1 TRBJ2-7 TRBV30 AWSGDRGSGEQY
TRBD1 TRBJ2-7 TRBV7-9 ASSSGTDPSYEQY
- TRBJ1-2 TRBV27 ASSPRPFEGNYGYT
- TRBJ2-7 TRBV27 ASSPSVALGYEQY
- TRBJ2-3 TRBV5-8 ASSLADTQY
- TRBJ1-2 TRBV19 ASRVEGPSVYGYT
- TRBJ1-1 TRBV6-6 ASSGGLRTEAF
TRBD1 TRBJ2-3 TRBV5-1 ASSLDRADTQY
- TRBJ2-3 TRBV10-3 AISRASPPDTQY
TRBD2 TRBJ2-7 TRBV27 ASSLTSGGIYEQY
- TRBJ2-1 TRBV6-5 ASSVKGSSYNEQF
TRBD1 TRBJ1-4 TRBV6-5 ASRPRTGGFEKLF
TRBD1 TRBJ1-5 TRBV6-1 ASSEGTGLGQPQH
- TRBJ1-2 TRBV5-1 ASSEGGGYGYT
- TRBJ1-2 TRBV5-1 ASSLGGAYGYT
- TRBJ2-3 TRBV4-1 ASSPNRRGGATHFPDTQY
TRBD1 TRBJ1-6 TRBV7-9 ASSREGASNSPLH
- TRBJ2-1 TRBV5-4 ASRGANSHWNEQF
- TRBJ1-2 TRBV21-1 ASSNVATGKEGYT
- TRBJ1-5 TRBV6-1 ASNVGNQPQH
- TRBJ1-1 TRBV11-2 ASSPTSPEAF
- TRBJ2-2 TRBV7-2 ASSEAWNTGELF
- TRBJ1-5 TRBV4-2 ASSQEGGDQPQH
- TRBJ2-1 TRBV5-1 ASSPGVGGSDEQF
TRBD1 TRBJ1-2 TRBV5-6 ASKVRQGNYGYT
- TRBJ1-4 TRBV6-5 ASRLNEKLF
- TRBJ1-1 TRBV19 ASSRVREAF
- TRBJ2-2 TRBV14 ASSQVVGPGELF
- TRBJ1-2 TRBV7-2 ASSSEANYGYT
- TRBJ1-5 TRBV6-5 ASSFIFGPNQPQH
- TRBJ1-1 TRBV6-1 ASTLGRGGTEAF
TRBD1 TRBJ1-2 TRBV30 AWRPRDSLFT
- TRBJ1-6 TRBV2 ASSEVPTGSDSPLH
- TRBJ1-1 TRBV5-1 ASTLDGQKNTEAF
- TRBJ1-2 TRBV7-2 ASSARQYGYT
TRBD1 TRBJ2-7 TRBV5-1 ASSLALGQALTYEQY
- TRBJ2-7 TRBV6-6 ASREIYEQY
- TRBJ1-2 TRBV2 ASSQAGTNYGYT
TRBD1 TRBJ1-2 TRBV6-1 ASNDRGGANYGYT
- TRBJ2-7 TRBV5-6 ASSLVSAYEQY
- TRBJ1-2 TRBV18 ASSLQHGYT
- TRBJ1-1 TRBV7-9 ASSLGEYRAGGTEAF
- TRBJ1-1 TRBV7-9 ASSPGHTEAF
- TRBJ1-2 TRBV10-3 AISEVDYGYT